The 32 T cell receptor beta chains presented below share a single source sample, sequenced in a study of shared clonotypes between healthy human individuals. The table came from immunoSEQ multiplex PCR; TCRdb's copy has only in-frame clones and leaves some out. The sample includes about 2.1 million clones, just over 90% of them seen just once. Naive CD8 isolation took CD45RO-negative cells positively selected for CCR7 and excluded terminally differentiated effector memory CD45RA+ cells. Sequences were obtained from naive CD8+ T cells from PBMCs. Receptors originate from a man aged 18 to 29 in good health. Some clones in this sample may be carry-over from other donors' samples.

The chain carries TRBV6-5 and TRBJ2-7, with 11 bases fitting TRBD2. Trimming at V came to 0 bases and at J to 6 bases, leaving 4 bases not matched to a gene. This CDR3 is 15 amino acids long. In germline, CDR1 is MNHEY, CDR2 SVGAGI. DNA of the CDR3: TGTGCCAGCAGTTACTCCACTAGCGGGAGTTCCGAGCAGTACTTC. Encoded protein: CASSYSTSGSSEQYF.

The chain recombines TRBV4-1 with TRBJ1-3; D remains ambiguous. Trimming cost V 1 base and J 2 bases, with 12 bases left between them. The CDR3 covers 16 residues. Germline CDR1 reads MGHRA; CDR2 reads YSYEKL. CDR3 amino acids: CASSQVGLLTGNTIYF. Written as DNA, the CDR3 is TGCGCCAGCAGCCAAGTAGGGCTGTTAACTGGAAACACCATATATTTT.

The chain links TRBV5-1 to TRBJ2-2; TRBD1 might be the D (6 bases). V lost 5 bases, J lost 9 bases, and 14 bases lay in between. This CDR3 is 13 amino acids long. The germline V gene encodes CDR1 SGHRS and CDR2 YFSETQ. The CDR3 spells CASSTGQARELFF. CDR3 nucleotides: TGCGCCAGCAGTACAGGGCAGGCGAGGGAGCTGTTTTTT. The variable domain in full, completed from reference TRBV5-1 and TRBJ2-2, reads KAGVTQTPRYLIKTRGQQVTLSCSPISGHRSVSWYQQTPGQGLQFLFEYFSETQRNKGNFPGRFSGRQFSNSRSEMNVSTLELGDSALYLCASSTGQARELFFGEGSRLTVL.

This chain uses TRBV27 with TRBJ2-7; no clear D gene. The germline CDR1 and CDR2 sequences are MNHEY and SMNVEV (reference sequence). V was cut by 5 bases and J by 4 bases, with 18 bases left in between. CDR3 length: 15 residues. CDR3 loop: CASSPGRRSGYEQYF. The CDR3 coding sequence is TGTGCCAGCAGTCCAGGACGGCGATCGGGTTACGAGCAGTACTTC.

The chain links TRBV28 to TRBJ2-1; 7 bases agree with TRBD2. This CDR3 is built from 16 residues. V lost 6 bases, J lost 5 bases, and 13 bases stayed unmatched. In germline, CDR1 is MDHEN, CDR2 SYDVKM. This CDR3 is CASSSPREGDNNEQFF. The CDR3 nucleotides read TGTGCCAGCAGCTCGCCTAGGGAGGGTGATAACAATGAGCAGTTCTTC.

The chain employs TRBV12-5 and TRBJ2-3; no reliable D call. The germline gives CDR1 LGHNT, CDR2 FRNRAP. CDR3 size: 15 residues. V was shortened by 2 bases and J by 2 bases, with 11 bases between the two germline ends. Here the CDR3 DNA reads TGTGCTAGTGGTTTGATGACCGGACCCACAGATACGCAGTATTTT. This codes for CASGLMTGPTDTQYF.

The chain links TRBV7-2 to TRBJ2-7; 8 nucleotides match TRBD2. The V segment lost 6 bases and the J segment 3 bases; nucleotides outside the gene matches: 4. The CDR3 runs to 13 residues. Per the germline V gene, CDR1 is SGHTA and CDR2 is FQGNSA. The CDR3 loop is CASSPGGVYEQYF. The DNA of the CDR3 is TGTGCCAGCAGTCCCGGGGGGGTCTACGAGCAGTACTTC.

The chain joins TRBV7-6 to TRBJ1-2, with D possibly being TRBD1 (6 bases). Germline V CDR1 and CDR2: SGHVS, FNYEAQ. This CDR3 is built from 13 residues. The germline V and J ends were trimmed by 4 bases and 7 bases, with 13 bases remaining between them. CDR3 sequence reads: CASSSRGDFGYTF. The CDR3 DNA sequence: TGTGCCAGCAGCTCAAGGGGGGACTTTGGCTACACCTTC.

Concerning this clone: This CDR3 is also generated by other DNA sequences in the sample. The chain has TRBV4-1 and TRBJ2-5; D possibly corresponds to TRBD1 (5 bases). Between the trimmed V and J ends, which lost 0 bases and 4 bases, there was a span of 9 bases. Per germline, CDR1 MGHRA and CDR2 YSYEKL. This CDR3 has 14 amino acids. Here the CDR3 reads CASSQDRRVETQYF. CDR3 nucleotide sequence: TGCGCCAGCAGCCAAGATCGCAGGGTAGAGACCCAGTACTTC.

The V call is TRBV11-2, the J call TRBJ1-3; tentatively, D is TRBD1 (6 bases). Trimming stripped 2 bases from V and 4 bases from J, with 15 bases between. This CDR3 spans 16 amino acids. CDR1 and CDR2 (germline): SGHAT, FQNNGV. The CDR3 bases are TGTGCCAGCAGCTTACCGATGGGGGCTTTCGGAAACACCATATATTTT. It is translated as CASSLPMGAFGNTIYF.

The chain is built from TRBV2 and TRBJ2-5; a possible D gene is TRBD2 (6 bases). The CDR3 is made up of 16 amino acids. The V end was cut by 3 bases, the J end by 5 bases, with 19 bases between. Germline CDR1 is SNHLY and CDR2 is FYNNEI. CDR3 nucleotides: TGTGCCAGCAGTGACCCCGGGACTCAGGGCGTGGAGACCCAGTACTTC. This translates into CASSDPGTQGVETQYF.

In regard to this clone: The same CDR3 is also encoded by other DNA sequences in this sample. The chain combines TRBV15 with TRBJ2-7; unclear D gene. The CDR3 consists of 11 residues. CDR1 and CDR2 from the germline V gene are LNHNV and YYDKDF (reference sequence). With 3 bases removed from V and 2 bases from J, the gap between germline ends came to 2 bases. The CDR3 reads CATSSAYEQYF. In DNA, the CDR3 is TGTGCCACCAGCAGCGCCTACGAGCAGTACTTC.

The genes are TRBV9 and TRBJ2-5, with 10 bases aligning to TRBD2. The CDR3 totals 19 residues. Germline assignment: CDR1 SGDLS and CDR2 YYNGEE. V trimming: 2 bases; J trimming: 1 base; junction bases outside the gene matches: 14. The chain's CDR3 is CASSVNPSVASGGQETQYF. In nucleotides, the CDR3 is TGTGCCAGCAGCGTGAATCCCTCGGTGGCTAGCGGGGGCCAAGAGACCCAGTACTTC.

This rearrangement joins TRBV27 to TRBJ2-5; 8 bases are shared with TRBD2. CDR1 and CDR2 (germline): MNHEY, SMNVEV (reference sequence). V shed 4 bases and J 2 bases; nucleotides not matched to a gene: 9. This CDR3 is built from 16 residues. Here the CDR3 DNA reads TGTGCCAGCAGTTCAGCCCCGGGACTAGGACAAGAGACCCAGTACTTC. Translated: CASSSAPGLGQETQYF.

The CDR3 sequence is CASSVGSDPRQAEQYF. For the CDR3, the DNA is TGTGCCAGCAGTGTAGGATCCGACCCAAGACAGGCCGAGCAGTACTTC. The chain carries TRBV25-1 and TRBJ2-7, with D perhaps matching TRBD1 (6 bases). The V end was cut by 4 bases, the J end by 6 bases, with 22 bases between. In germline, CDR1 is MGHDK, CDR2 SYGVNS. The CDR3 length is 16 residues.

The CDR3 region is CASSPGYSSYEQYF. Written as DNA, the CDR3 is TGTGCCAGCAGCCCAGGCTACAGCTCCTACGAGCAGTACTTC. The V and J genes are TRBV7-3 and TRBJ2-7; D is uncertain. CDR3 length: 14 residues. CDR1 is SGHTA and CDR2 is FQGTGA in the germline V gene. V gave up 5 bases and J gave up 0 bases, with 11 bases separating them.

As DNA, the CDR3 is TGTGCCAGTAGTAATCTATATGGCTACACCTTC. Its protein product is CASSNLYGYTF. The chain has TRBV19 and TRBJ1-2; D is undetermined. Looked up from germline, CDR1 is LNHDA and CDR2 is SQIVND (reference sequence). This CDR3 is 11 amino acids long. V lost 4 bases and J lost 5, with 5 bases in between.

This chain connects TRBV27 to TRBJ2-5; D might be TRBD1 (5 bases). This CDR3 has 12 residues. Trimming took 5 bases from V and 5 from J, leaving 9 bases between them. From germline, CDR1 is MNHEY and CDR2 SMNVEV (reference sequence). The chain's CDR3 is CASSGARETQYF. CDR3 coding DNA: TGTGCCAGCAGTGGGGCCCGGGAGACCCAGTACTTC.

The chain couples TRBV12-5 to TRBJ2-1; the D gene is possibly TRBD1 (6 bases). Per the germline V gene, CDR1 is LGHNT and CDR2 is FRNRAP. CDR3 length: 16 amino acids. Deletions cut 6 bases from V and 0 bases from J, with 15 bases between. The CDR3 DNA reads TGTGCTAGTGGCGAAGGACAGATTAGCTCCTACAATGAGCAGTTCTTC. This codes for CASGEGQISSYNEQFF.

The chain has TRBV5-1 and TRBJ1-2; TRBD1 matches at 9 bases. Germline trimming cut 0 bases from V and 2 bases from J; bases unmatched to any gene: 5. The CDR3 totals 16 residues. Germline CDR1 SGHRS, CDR2 YFSETQ. CDR3 region: CASSLASGTGNYGYTF. DNA for the CDR3: TGCGCCAGCAGCTTGGCATCCGGGACAGGGAACTATGGCTACACCTTC.

The chain uses TRBV28 and TRBJ2-3; a weak D match, TRBD2 (5 bases). The V gene's germline CDR1 is MDHEN and CDR2 SYDVKM. Trimming took off 6 bases at V and 4 bases at J, with 17 bases between the two ends. The CDR3 runs 15 residues. The CDR3 bases are TGTGCCAGCAGGCGGACTTCAGCGAGGGCAGATACGCAGTATTTT. Translating gives CASRRTSARADTQYF.

The chain joins TRBV2 to TRBJ2-1; D is unresolved. The CDR3 has 10 amino acids. Germline CDR1 reads SNHLY; CDR2 reads FYNNEI. Trimming pared 8 bases from V and 5 bases from J, leaving 4 bases between. The DNA of the CDR3 is TGTGCCAGCTCGAACAATGAGCAGTTCTTC. Protein: CASSNNEQFF. The full variable domain, in which reference TRBV2 and TRBJ2-1 provide the parts outside the CDR3, is EPEVTQTPSHQVTQMGQEVILRCVPISNHLYFYWYRQILGQKVEFLVSFYNNEISEKSEIFDDQFSVERPDGSNFTLKIRSTKLEDSAMYFCASSNNEQFFGPGTRLTVL.

The J gene is TRBJ2-7, the V gene TRBV11-3; weak D call: TRBD1 (6 bases). The length of the CDR3 is 14 residues. Germline-derived CDR1 and CDR2 are SGHNT and YENEEA. Trimming stripped 5 bases from V and 4 bases from J, with 15 bases between. DNA of the CDR3: TGTGCCAGCAGCCCCCCCGGACAGACTTACGAGCAGTACTTC. It specifies CASSPPGQTYEQYF.

J is TRBJ2-2 and V is TRBV5-5; the D is unclear. With 1 base removed from V and 0 bases from J, the gap between germline ends came to 7 bases. Germline assignment: CDR1 SGHKS and CDR2 YYEKEE (reference sequence). CDR3 length: 15 residues. The CDR3 DNA follows: TGTGCCAGCAGCTTGCCTGCGTCGAACACCGGGGAGCTGTTTTTT. The encoded protein is CASSLPASNTGELFF.

The CDR3 protein is CASSYRFGTNTEAFF. CDR3 nucleotide sequence: TGTGCCAGCAGTTACCGATTCGGGACAAACACTGAAGCTTTCTTT. The chain carries TRBV6-5 and TRBJ1-1, with a tentative D call TRBD1 (6 bases). The CDR3 loop spans 15 amino acids. Trimming stripped 2 bases from V and 2 bases from J, with 12 bases between. Germline lookup yields CDR1 MNHEY and CDR2 SVGAGI.

Comment on this clone: Distinct nucleotide sequences in the sample also encode this CDR3. V gene TRBV28 combines with J gene TRBJ2-4, with a tentative D call TRBD2 (6 bases). There are 12 residues in the CDR3. Per the germline V gene, CDR1 is MDHEN and CDR2 is SYDVKM. V shed 4 bases and J shed 7 bases, with 8 bases lying between them. The CDR3 nucleotides read TGTGCCAGCAGTTACGGGGGTAACATTCAGTACTTC. Protein product: CASSYGGNIQYF. Filled out from reference TRBV28 and TRBJ2-4, the complete variable domain reads DVKVTQSSRYLVKRTGEKVFLECVQDMDHENMFWYRQDPGLGLRLIYFSYDVKMKEKGDIPEGYSVSREKKERFSLILESASTNQTSMYLCASSYGGNIQYFGAGTRLSVL.

This CDR3 is CASSAETGLNYGYTF. Written as DNA, the CDR3 is TGTGCCAGCAGCGCAGAGACAGGGCTGAACTATGGCTACACCTTC. V usage is TRBV9 and J usage is TRBJ1-2; 7 nucleotides agree with TRBD1. Germline V CDR1 and CDR2: SGDLS, YYNGEE. With V trimmed by 3 bases and J by 2 bases, 7 bases remained unmatched. The CDR3 has 15 amino acids.

The gene calls are TRBV7-3 and TRBJ2-1; D may be TRBD1 or TRBD2 (6 bases each). The germline V gene encodes CDR1 SGHTA and CDR2 FQGTGA. This CDR3 has 13 residues. Trimming removed 0 bases from V and 15 bases from J, with 15 bases in between. The CDR3 sequence is CASSLTSGGERFF. The DNA for the CDR3 is TGTGCCAGCAGCTTAACTTCCGGGGGCGAAAGGTTCTTC.

J is TRBJ2-1 and V is TRBV4-3, with D possibly called TRBD1 or TRBD2 (5 bases each). Germline V CDR1 and CDR2: LGHNA, YSLEER. This CDR3 is built from 16 residues. With 0 bases removed from V and 4 bases from J, the gap between germline ends came to 13 bases. The CDR3 nucleotides are TGCGCCAGCAGCCAAGATCCGAGGGGTGGTTACAATGAGCAGTTCTTC. Its protein product is CASSQDPRGGYNEQFF.

The chain uses TRBV11-2 and TRBJ2-7; D is possibly TRBD2 (6 bases). Trimming left V 4 bases short and J 7 bases short, with 17 bases between. Germline CDR1 SGHAT, CDR2 FQNNGV. The CDR3 runs 14 residues. In DNA form, the CDR3 reads TGTGCCAGCAGCTCGGGGACGGGAGCGCGGGAGCAGTACTTC. Translated: CASSSGTGAREQYF. The entire variable domain, with the rest obtained from reference TRBV11-2 and TRBJ2-7, is as follows: EAGVAQSPRYKIIEKRQSVAFWCNPISGHATLYWYQQILGQGPKLLIQFQNNGVVDDSQLPKDRFSAERLKGVDSTLKIQPAKLEDSAVYLCASSSGTGAREQYFGPGTRLTVT.

The chain combines TRBV4-3 with TRBJ2-5, with unresolved D. The CDR3 contains 13 residues. With 0 bases removed from V and 3 bases from J, the gap between germline ends came to 5 bases. The V gene's germline CDR1 is LGHNA and CDR2 YSLEER. This CDR3 is CASSQDLKETQYF. The CDR3 DNA follows: TGCGCCAGCAGCCAAGACCTAAAAGAGACCCAGTACTTC.

This chain links TRBV6-5 with TRBJ2-1; D call uncertain. Trimming took off 2 bases at V and 8 bases at J, with 13 bases between the two ends. This CDR3 is 14 amino acids long. Germline V CDR1 and CDR2: MNHEY, SVGAGI. CDR3 loop: CASSYTGPNDEQFF. CDR3 coding DNA: TGTGCCAGCAGTTACACGGGCCCTAACGATGAGCAGTTCTTC.